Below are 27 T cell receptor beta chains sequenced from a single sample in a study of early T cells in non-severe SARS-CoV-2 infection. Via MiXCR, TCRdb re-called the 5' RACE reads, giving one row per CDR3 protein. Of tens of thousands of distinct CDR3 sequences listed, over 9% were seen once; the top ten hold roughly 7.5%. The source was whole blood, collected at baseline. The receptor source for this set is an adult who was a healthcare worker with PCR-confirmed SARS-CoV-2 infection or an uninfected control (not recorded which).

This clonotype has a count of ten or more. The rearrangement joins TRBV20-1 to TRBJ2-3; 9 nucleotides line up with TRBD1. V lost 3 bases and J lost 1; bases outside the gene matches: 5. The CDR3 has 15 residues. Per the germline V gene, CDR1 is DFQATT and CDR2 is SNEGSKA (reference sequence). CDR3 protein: CSARYRDRGTDTQYF. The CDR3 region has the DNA TGCAGTGCTAGGTACCGGGACAGGGGCACAGATACGCAGTATTTT.

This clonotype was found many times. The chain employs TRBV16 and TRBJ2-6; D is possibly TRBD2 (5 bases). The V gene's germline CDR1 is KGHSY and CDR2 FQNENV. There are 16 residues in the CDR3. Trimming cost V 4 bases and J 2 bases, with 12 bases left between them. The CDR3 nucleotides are TGTGCCAGCAGCCCCTTTTCGGGGACTGGGGCCAACGTCCTGACTTTC. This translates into CASSPFSGTGANVLTF.

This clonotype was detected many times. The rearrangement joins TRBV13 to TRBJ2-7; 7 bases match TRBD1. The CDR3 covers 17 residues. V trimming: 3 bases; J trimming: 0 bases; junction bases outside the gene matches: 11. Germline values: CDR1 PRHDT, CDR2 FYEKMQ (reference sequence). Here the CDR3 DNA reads TGTGCCAGCAGCTTGGGACGGGACAGCTTATACTCCTACGAGCAGTACTTC. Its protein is CASSLGRDSLYSYEQYF.

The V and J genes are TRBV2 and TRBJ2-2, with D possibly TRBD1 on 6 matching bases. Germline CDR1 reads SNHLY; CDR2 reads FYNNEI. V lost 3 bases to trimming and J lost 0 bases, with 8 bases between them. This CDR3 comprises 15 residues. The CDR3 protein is CASSDRTANTGELFF. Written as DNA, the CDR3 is TGTGCCAGCAGTGACCGGACAGCGAACACCGGGGAGCTGTTTTTT.

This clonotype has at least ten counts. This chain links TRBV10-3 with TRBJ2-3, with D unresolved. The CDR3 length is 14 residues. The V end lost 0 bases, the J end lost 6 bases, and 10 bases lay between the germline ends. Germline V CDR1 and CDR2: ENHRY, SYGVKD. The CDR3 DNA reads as TGTGCCATCAGTGAGTCACCAACTGCTGATACGCAGTATTTT. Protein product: CAISESPTADTQYF.

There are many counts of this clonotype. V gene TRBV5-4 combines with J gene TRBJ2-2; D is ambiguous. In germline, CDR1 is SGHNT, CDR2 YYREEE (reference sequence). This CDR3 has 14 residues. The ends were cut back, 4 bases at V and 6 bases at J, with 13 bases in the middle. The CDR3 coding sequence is TGTGCCAGCAGCGCCCGTGTGTCCCCCGGGGAGCTGTTTTTT. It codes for CASSARVSPGELFF.

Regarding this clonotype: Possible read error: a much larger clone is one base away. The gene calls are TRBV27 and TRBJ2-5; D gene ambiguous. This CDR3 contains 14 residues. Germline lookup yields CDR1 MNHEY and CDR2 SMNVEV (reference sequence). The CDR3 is CACSLYGFPETQYF. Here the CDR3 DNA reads TGTGCCTGCAGTTTATACGGGTTTCCAGAGACCCAGTACTTC.

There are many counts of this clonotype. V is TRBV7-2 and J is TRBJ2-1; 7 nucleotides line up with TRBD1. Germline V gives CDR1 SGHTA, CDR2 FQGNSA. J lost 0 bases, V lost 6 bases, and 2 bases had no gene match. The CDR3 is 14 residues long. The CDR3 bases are TGTGCCAGCAGAACAGGGGCCTCCTACAATGAGCAGTTCTTC. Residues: CASRTGASYNEQFF.

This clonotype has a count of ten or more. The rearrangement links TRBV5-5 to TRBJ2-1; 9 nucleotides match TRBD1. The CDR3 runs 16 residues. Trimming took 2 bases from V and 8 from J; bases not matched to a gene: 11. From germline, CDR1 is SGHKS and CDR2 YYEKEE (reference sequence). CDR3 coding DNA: TGTGCCAGCAGCTTTTTAGGGGACAGGGAGGTCGATGAGCAGTTCTTC. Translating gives CASSFLGDREVDEQFF. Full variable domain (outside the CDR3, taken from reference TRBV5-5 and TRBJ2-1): DAGVTQSPTHLIKTRGQQVTLRCSPISGHKSVSWYQQVLGQGPQFIFQYYEKEERGRGNFPDRFSARQFPNYSSELNVNALLLGDSALYLCASSFLGDREVDEQFFGPGTRLTVL.

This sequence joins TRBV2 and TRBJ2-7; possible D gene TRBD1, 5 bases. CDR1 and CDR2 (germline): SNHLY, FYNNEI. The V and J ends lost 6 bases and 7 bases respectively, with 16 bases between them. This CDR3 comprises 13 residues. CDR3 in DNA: TGTGCCAGCAGGAACACAGGAACGGGTGAGCAGTACTTC. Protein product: CASRNTGTGEQYF.

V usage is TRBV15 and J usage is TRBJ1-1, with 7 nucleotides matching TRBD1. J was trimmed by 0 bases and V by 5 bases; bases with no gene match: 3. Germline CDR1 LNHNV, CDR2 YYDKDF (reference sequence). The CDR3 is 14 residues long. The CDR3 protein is CATSGTDMNTEAFF. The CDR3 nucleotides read TGTGCCACCAGCGGGACAGATATGAACACTGAAGCTTTCTTT.

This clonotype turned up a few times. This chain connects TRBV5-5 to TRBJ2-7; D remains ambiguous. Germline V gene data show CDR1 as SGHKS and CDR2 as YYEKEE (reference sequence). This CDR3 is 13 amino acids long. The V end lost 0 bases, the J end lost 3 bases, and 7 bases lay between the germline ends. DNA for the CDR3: TGTGCCAGCAGCTTGGATAGAAGCTACGAGCAGTACTTC. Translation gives CASSLDRSYEQYF. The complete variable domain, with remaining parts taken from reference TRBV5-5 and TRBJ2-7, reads DAGVTQSPTHLIKTRGQQVTLRCSPISGHKSVSWYQQVLGQGPQFIFQYYEKEERGRGNFPDRFSARQFPNYSSELNVNALLLGDSALYLCASSLDRSYEQYFGPGTRLTVT.

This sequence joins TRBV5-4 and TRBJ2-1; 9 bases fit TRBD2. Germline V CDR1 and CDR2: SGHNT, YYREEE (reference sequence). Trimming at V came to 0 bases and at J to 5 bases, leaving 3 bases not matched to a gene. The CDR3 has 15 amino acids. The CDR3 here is CASSLVTSGNNEQFF. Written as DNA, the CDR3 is TGTGCCAGCAGCTTGGTGACTAGCGGTAACAATGAGCAGTTCTTC.

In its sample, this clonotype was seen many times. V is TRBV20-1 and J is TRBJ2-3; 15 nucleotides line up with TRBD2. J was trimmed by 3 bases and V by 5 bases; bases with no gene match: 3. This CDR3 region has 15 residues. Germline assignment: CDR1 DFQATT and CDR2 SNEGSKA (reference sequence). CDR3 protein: CSAGLAGGLTDTQYF. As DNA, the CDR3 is TGCAGTGCTGGACTAGCGGGGGGGCTGACAGATACGCAGTATTTT.

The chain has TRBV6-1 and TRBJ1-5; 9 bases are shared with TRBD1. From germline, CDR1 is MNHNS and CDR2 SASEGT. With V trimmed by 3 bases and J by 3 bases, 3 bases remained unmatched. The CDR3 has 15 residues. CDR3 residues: CASSEGQGLNQPQHF. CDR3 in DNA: TGTGCCAGCAGTGAGGGACAGGGCCTCAATCAGCCCCAGCATTTT.

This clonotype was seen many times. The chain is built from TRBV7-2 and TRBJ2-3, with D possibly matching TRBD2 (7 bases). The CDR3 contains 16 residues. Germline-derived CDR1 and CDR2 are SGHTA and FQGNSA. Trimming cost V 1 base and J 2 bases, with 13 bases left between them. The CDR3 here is CASSLGGRGDTDTQYF. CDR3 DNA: TGTGCCAGCAGCTTAGGAGGGAGGGGGGACACAGATACGCAGTATTTT.

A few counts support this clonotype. The CDR3 nucleotides read TGTGCCTGGAGTGTACTATCCCTTGAGTCCGGGGAGCTGTTTTTT. Protein sequence: CAWSVLSLESGELFF. V is TRBV30 and J is TRBJ2-2; unclear D gene. Per the germline V gene, CDR1 is GTSNPN and CDR2 is SVGIG (reference sequence). V was pared by 0 bases and J by 6 bases, with 14 bases between. The CDR3 runs 15 residues.

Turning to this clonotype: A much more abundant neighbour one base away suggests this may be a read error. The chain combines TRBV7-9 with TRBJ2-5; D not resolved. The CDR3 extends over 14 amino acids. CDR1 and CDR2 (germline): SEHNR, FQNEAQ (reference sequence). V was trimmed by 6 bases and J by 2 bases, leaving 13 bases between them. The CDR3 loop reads CASRLLLGQETQYF. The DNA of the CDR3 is TGTGCCAGCAGGTTACTGCTGGGGCAAGAGACCCAGTACTTC.

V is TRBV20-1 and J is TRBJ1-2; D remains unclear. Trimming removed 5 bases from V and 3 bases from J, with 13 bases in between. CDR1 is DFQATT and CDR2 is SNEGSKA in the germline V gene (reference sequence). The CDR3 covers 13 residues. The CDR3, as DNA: TGCAGTGCTCCTCGGCCGCAGGACTATGGCTACACCTTC. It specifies CSAPRPQDYGYTF.

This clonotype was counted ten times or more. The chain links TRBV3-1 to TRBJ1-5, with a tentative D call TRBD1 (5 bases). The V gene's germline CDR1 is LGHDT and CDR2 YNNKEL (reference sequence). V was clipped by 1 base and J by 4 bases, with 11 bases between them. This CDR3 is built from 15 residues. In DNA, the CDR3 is TGTGCCAGCAGCCAAGTATGGGGGGATAATCAGCCCCAGCATTTT. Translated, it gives CASSQVWGDNQPQHF.

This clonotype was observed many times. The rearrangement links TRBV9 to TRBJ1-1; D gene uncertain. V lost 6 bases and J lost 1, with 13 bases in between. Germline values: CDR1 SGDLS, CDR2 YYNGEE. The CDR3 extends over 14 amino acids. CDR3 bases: TGTGCCAGCACCTTAGATCACAGGAACACTGAAGCTTTCTTT. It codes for CASTLDHRNTEAFF.

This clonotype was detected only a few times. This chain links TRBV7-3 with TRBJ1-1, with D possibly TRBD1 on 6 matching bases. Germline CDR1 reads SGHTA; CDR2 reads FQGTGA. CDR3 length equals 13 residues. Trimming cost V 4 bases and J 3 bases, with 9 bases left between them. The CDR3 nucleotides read TGTGCCAGCAGCTCACAGGGTGACACTGAAGCTTTCTTT. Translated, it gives CASSSQGDTEAFF. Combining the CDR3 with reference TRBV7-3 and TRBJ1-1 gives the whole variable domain GAGVSQTPSNKVTEKGKYVELRCDPISGHTALYWYRQSLGQGPEFLIYFQGTGAADDSGLPNDRFFAVRPEGSVSTLKIQRTERGDSAVYLCASSSQGDTEAFFGQGTRLTVV.

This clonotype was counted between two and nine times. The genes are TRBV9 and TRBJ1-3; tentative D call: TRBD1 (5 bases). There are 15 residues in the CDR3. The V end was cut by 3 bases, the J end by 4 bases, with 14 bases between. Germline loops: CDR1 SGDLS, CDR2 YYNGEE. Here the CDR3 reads CASSGGPTIGNTIYF. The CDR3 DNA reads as TGTGCCAGCAGCGGGGGACCTACGATCGGAAACACCATATATTTT.

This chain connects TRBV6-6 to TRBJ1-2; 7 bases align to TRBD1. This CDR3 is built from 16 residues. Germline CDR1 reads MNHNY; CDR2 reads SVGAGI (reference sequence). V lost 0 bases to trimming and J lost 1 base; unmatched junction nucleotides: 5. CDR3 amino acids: CASSYSTGKSNYGYTF. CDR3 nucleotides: TGTGCCAGCAGTTACTCGACAGGGAAAAGTAACTATGGCTACACCTTC.

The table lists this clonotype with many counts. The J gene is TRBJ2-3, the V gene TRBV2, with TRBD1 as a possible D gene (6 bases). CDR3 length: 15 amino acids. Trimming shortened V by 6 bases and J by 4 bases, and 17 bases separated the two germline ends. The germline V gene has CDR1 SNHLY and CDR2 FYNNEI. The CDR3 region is CASSFRTELADTQYF. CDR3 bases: TGTGCCAGCAGCTTTAGGACAGAACTTGCAGATACGCAGTATTTT.

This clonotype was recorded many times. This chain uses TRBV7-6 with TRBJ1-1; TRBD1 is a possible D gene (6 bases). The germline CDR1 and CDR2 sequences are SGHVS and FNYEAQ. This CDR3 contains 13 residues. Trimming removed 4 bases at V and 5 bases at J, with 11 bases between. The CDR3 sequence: CASSWRGATEAFF. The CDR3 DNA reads TGTGCCAGCAGCTGGAGGGGGGCTACTGAAGCTTTCTTT.

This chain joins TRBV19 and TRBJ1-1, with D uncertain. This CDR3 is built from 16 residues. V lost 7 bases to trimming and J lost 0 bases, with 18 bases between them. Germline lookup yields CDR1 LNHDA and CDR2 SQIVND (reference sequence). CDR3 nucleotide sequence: TGTGCCAGTACCAACCCAGAAGGATCATTGAACACTGAAGCTTTCTTT. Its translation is CASTNPEGSLNTEAFF.